This TCR beta chain is from a study of blood T cells in healthy people across ages. Samples had at least 6.5 million PBMCs isolated from them. The extraction recovered at least 5 micrograms of total RNA per sample. The use of a sample-barcoded 5' primer and a J-beta primer mix characterized a second PCR of about 6 to 12 cycles. TCRdb itself ran the 5' RACE reads through MiXCR, one entry per CDR3 protein. The sample has about 680,000 distinct CDR3 sequences, approximately 50% seen once. The sequence was collected from a woman aged 55-70 years in good health. Input material: blood.

The CDR3 sequence: CASSYLGQGWGYTF. CDR3 coding DNA: TGTGCCAGCAGTTATCTCGGACAGGGTTGGGGCTACACCTTC. The chain employs TRBV6-5 and TRBJ1-2; 8 nucleotides align to TRBD1. Germline CDR1 reads MNHEY; CDR2 reads SVGAGI. This CDR3 spans 14 amino acids. J gave up 8 bases and V 3 bases, and 8 bases lay outside the gene matches.